What follows describes a single TCR beta chain. Its cognate antigen is unknown. Likely unrecorded immune exposures existed in these nominally healthy donors. This specimen belongs to a study of cytomegalovirus exposure and HLA in healthy donors. The CDR3 length is 16 residues. CDR1 and CDR2 (germline): SGHNT, YENEEA. J lost 2 bases, V lost 3 bases, and 8 bases had no gene match. In the PCR, 60 Vbeta and 13 Jbeta primers were used. Sequencing was performed with immunoSEQ multiplex PCR; in TCRdb, only in-frame clones are kept and a portion is missing. The table includes 120,000 or so clones, about 74% detected once. Whole-study results and caveats: With further analysis later on, most CMV-associated TCR beta chains appeared HLA-restricted.

V is TRBV11-3 and J is TRBJ2-5; 8 bases line up with TRBD2. Sequencing used PBMCs. This clonotype originated in a woman between 45 and 65 years old in good health and CMV-seropositive. The CDR3 DNA reads TGTGCCAGCAGCTTTGGGCCGGCGGGGGGACAAGAGACCCAGTACTTC. Translated: CASSFGPAGGQETQYF.